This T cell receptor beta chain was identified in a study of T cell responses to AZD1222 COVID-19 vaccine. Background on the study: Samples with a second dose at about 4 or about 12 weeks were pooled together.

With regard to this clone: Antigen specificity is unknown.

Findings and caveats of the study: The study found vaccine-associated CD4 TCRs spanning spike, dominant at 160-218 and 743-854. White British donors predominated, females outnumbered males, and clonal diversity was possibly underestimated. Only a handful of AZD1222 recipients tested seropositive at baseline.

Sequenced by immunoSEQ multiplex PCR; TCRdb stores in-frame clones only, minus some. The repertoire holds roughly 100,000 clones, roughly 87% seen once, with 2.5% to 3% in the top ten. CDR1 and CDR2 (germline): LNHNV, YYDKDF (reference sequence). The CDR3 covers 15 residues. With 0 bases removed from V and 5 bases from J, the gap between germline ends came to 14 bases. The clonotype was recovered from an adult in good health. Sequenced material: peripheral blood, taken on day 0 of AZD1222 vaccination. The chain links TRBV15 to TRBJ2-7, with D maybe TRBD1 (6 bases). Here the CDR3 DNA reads TGTGCCACCAGCAGAGAGTTGGGCAGGGGCGACGAGCAGTACTTC. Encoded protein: CATSRELGRGDEQYF.